Here is one T cell receptor (beta chain) with its context. This clone may be a read error of a much larger clone one base away. Germline V gene data show CDR1 as MNHEY and CDR2 as SVGAGI. There are 17 residues in the CDR3. Trimming left V 1 base short and J 0 bases short, with 13 bases between. This sample stems from a study of identical twins. TCRdb re-analysed the 5' RACE reads in MiXCR, keeping a single row per CDR3 protein. This table has about 700,000 distinct CDR3 sequences, approximately 6% appearing once. The source of this sequence is a man between 18 and 29 years old in good health. The V and J genes are TRBV6-5 and TRBJ2-1; D is tentatively TRBD1 or TRBD2 (5 bases each). The sequencing sample was made of naive T cells sorted from blood. CDR3 nucleotides: TGTGCCAGCAGTTACTGCTGGGGACCCAGCTCCTACAATGAGCAGTTCTTC. It yields the protein CASSYCWGPSSYNEQFF.